Detailed here is one T cell receptor (beta chain). The sample comes from a study of blood T cell repertoires in COVID-19. Study-level information: Sites across the United States, Italy and Spain contributed samples from acute and convalescent COVID-19. The analysed material was cDNA or gDNA that came from T cells, B-cell-depleted T cells, or PBMCs.

The data were produced by immunoSEQ multiplex PCR, yet TCRdb's version contains in-frame clones alone and is incomplete. The repertoire consists of approximately 150,000 clones, with 75% to 90% occurring once and the leading ten covering around 3.7%. From germline, CDR1 is MDHEN and CDR2 SYDVKM. This CDR3 contains 12 residues. V was pared by 10 bases and J by 6 bases, with 15 bases between. The specimen sequenced was peripheral blood. This clonotype was sampled from a man aged 70 or older who had recovered from COVID-19. V is TRBV28 and J is TRBJ1-1; D perhaps matches TRBD1 (5 bases). This chain's CDR3 is CATHRGYAEAFF. The CDR3 region has the DNA TGTGCCACCCACCGGGGGTACGCTGAAGCTTTCTTT.